The 19 T cell receptor beta chains presented below share a single source sample, sequenced in a study of T cells after yellow fever vaccination. TCRdb passed the 5' RACE reads through MiXCR, listing each CDR3 protein once. The sample has hundreds of thousands of distinct CDR3 sequences, around a fifth seen once. Sequencing used PBMCs, obtained roughly 20 days after the first yellow fever vaccination. The source of these receptors is a man aged 18 to 30 who received the YFV17D yellow fever vaccine.

This clonotype occurred a few times. J is TRBJ2-1 and V is TRBV9; D perhaps matches TRBD2 (6 bases). Between the trimmed V and J ends, which lost 4 bases and 5 bases, there was a span of 10 bases. The CDR3 sequence is 13 residues long. Germline V lookup: CDR1 SGDLS, CDR2 YYNGEE. CDR3 bases: TGTGCCAGCAGCCGGGCGGGGAACAATGAGCAGTTCTTC. Amino acid sequence: CASSRAGNNEQFF.

This clonotype was observed a few times. This chain joins TRBV3-1 and TRBJ2-7; 7 bases line up with TRBD1. J was trimmed by 6 bases and V by 0 bases; bases with no gene match: 8. Germline assignment: CDR1 LGHDT and CDR2 YNNKEL (reference sequence). This CDR3 spans 15 amino acids. The CDR3 nucleotides are TGTGCCAGCAGCCAAGATACCACGGACAGGCGCGAGCAGTACTTC. Translation: CASSQDTTDRREQYF.

V and J are TRBV20-1 and TRBJ1-1; no reliable D call. The CDR3 loop spans 11 amino acids. Trimming removed 2 bases at V and 8 bases at J, with 9 bases between. Germline lookup yields CDR1 DFQATT and CDR2 SNEGSKA (reference sequence). The CDR3 protein is CSARTIGEAFF. The CDR3 bases are TGCAGTGCTAGAACAATTGGGGAAGCTTTCTTT.

This chain links TRBV5-1 with TRBJ2-2; 13 bases match TRBD2. V was pared by 7 bases and J by 6 bases, with 3 bases of the junction left unmatched. Germline lookup yields CDR1 SGHRS and CDR2 YFSETQ. This CDR3 is built from 14 residues. The DNA of the CDR3 is TGCGCCAGCGGGACTAGCGGGGTTTCCGGGGAGCTGTTTTTT. It yields the protein CASGTSGVSGELFF.

This clonotype has a handful of counts. The J gene is TRBJ1-4, the V gene TRBV6-5, with D uncertain. V lost 1 base, J lost 4 bases, and 16 bases lay in between. Per the germline V gene, CDR1 is MNHEY and CDR2 is SVGAGI. The CDR3 contains 17 residues. CDR3 sequence: CASSYFRATGINEKLFF. CDR3 sequence (DNA): TGTGCCAGCAGTTACTTTAGGGCGACGGGCATTAATGAAAAACTGTTTTTT.

The chain joins TRBV5-1 to TRBJ2-5; 7 nucleotides match TRBD1. After removal of 0 bases from V and 5 bases from J, the junction contained 13 bases not matched to a gene. This CDR3 contains 17 residues. CDR1 and CDR2 (germline): SGHRS, YFSETQ. The CDR3 here is CASSLGPQGNNGETQYF. The CDR3 DNA reads as TGCGCCAGCAGCTTGGGACCACAGGGGAATAATGGGGAGACCCAGTACTTC.

The gene calls are TRBV11-2 and TRBJ2-5; 7 bases are a match to TRBD2. Trimming cost V 4 bases and J 9 bases; bases outside gene matches: 8. Germline-derived CDR1 and CDR2 are SGHAT and FQNNGV. The CDR3 runs 13 residues. The CDR3 is CASSSTGGGAQYF. CDR3 DNA: TGTGCCAGCAGCTCGACGGGGGGTGGGGCCCAGTACTTC.

The chain couples TRBV27 to TRBJ1-5, with D unresolved. V lost 6 bases to trimming and J lost 0 bases, with 9 bases between them. The CDR3 extends over 14 amino acids. The germline V gene has CDR1 MNHEY and CDR2 SMNVEV (reference sequence). The CDR3 nucleotides are TGTGCCAGCAGCGGATACAATAGCAATCAGCCCCAGCATTTT. As protein: CASSGYNSNQPQHF.

This clonotype was seen repeatedly, ten times or more. This chain joins TRBV5-1 and TRBJ2-5; D gene unclear. Germline assignment: CDR1 SGHRS and CDR2 YFSETQ. Trimming shortened V by 4 bases and J by 0 bases, and 4 bases separated the two germline ends. The CDR3 has 12 residues. This CDR3 is CASSGDQETQYF. As DNA, the CDR3 is TGCGCCAGCAGCGGGGACCAAGAGACCCAGTACTTC.

This clonotype was seen a handful of times. CDR3 in DNA: TGCAGTGCCAAAGCAGGGGGCGCGGGCACTGAAGCTTTCTTT. This codes for CSAKAGGAGTEAFF. This chain connects TRBV20-1 to TRBJ1-1, with TRBD1 identical over 8 bases. V gave up 6 bases and J gave up 4 bases; unmatched junction bases: 10. The CDR3 is made up of 14 amino acids. Germline CDR1 is DFQATT and CDR2 is SNEGSKA (reference sequence).

The chain is built from TRBV20-1 and TRBJ1-5; TRBD1 matches 8 bases. The ends lost 5 bases at V and 0 bases at J; junction bases unmatched: 6. The germline gives CDR1 DFQATT, CDR2 SNEGSKA (reference sequence). This CDR3 region has 15 residues. The CDR3 DNA reads TGCAGTGCTTATATCAGGGGGCTTAGCAATCAGCCCCAGCATTTT. It codes for CSAYIRGLSNQPQHF.

CDR3 residues: CASSLGPLRSNQPQHF. The CDR3 DNA sequence: TGTGCCAGCAGCTTGGGACCGCTGAGGAGCAATCAGCCCCAGCATTTT. The V call is TRBV7-2, the J call TRBJ1-5; perhaps TRBD1 as D (5 bases). Germline lookup yields CDR1 SGHTA and CDR2 FQGNSA. V was shortened by 3 bases and J by 1 base, with 13 bases between the two germline ends. The CDR3 has 16 amino acids.

This clonotype was observed a handful of times. V is TRBV7-9 and J is TRBJ2-1, with a possible D match to TRBD2 (5 bases). Trimming left V 6 bases short and J 7 bases short, with 10 bases between. CDR3 length equals 12 residues. Germline V gives CDR1 SEHNR, CDR2 FQNEAQ (reference sequence). The CDR3 coding sequence is TGTGCCAGCAGTTTGGGGAGTAATGAGCAGTTCTTC. Protein: CASSLGSNEQFF. The whole variable domain, remainder taken from reference TRBV7-9 and TRBJ2-1, is DTGVSQNPRHKITKRGQNVTFRCDPISEHNRLYWYRQTLGQGPEFLTYFQNEAQLEKSRLLSDRFSAERPKGSFSTLEIQRTEQGDSAMYLCASSLGSNEQFFGPGTRLTVL.

V and J are TRBV20-1 and TRBJ2-1, with D uncertain. The CDR3 covers 13 residues. Germline V CDR1 and CDR2: DFQATT, SNEGSKA (reference sequence). Trimming took off 0 bases at V and 5 bases at J, with 8 bases between the two ends. The CDR3 DNA sequence: TGCAGTGCTAGAGATACAACGAACAATGAGCAGTTCTTC. This codes for CSARDTTNNEQFF.

CDR3 bases: TGTGCCAGCAGTTACTCACCCCCTAGCGGGGGGGCTGGAGAGACCCAGTACTTC. It is translated as CASSYSPPSGGAGETQYF. The chain uses TRBV6-5 and TRBJ2-5, with TRBD2 matching over 12 bases. V was pared by 0 bases and J by 4 bases, with 9 bases of the junction left unmatched. Germline V CDR1 and CDR2: MNHEY, SVGAGI. This CDR3 contains 18 residues.

This chain connects TRBV19 to TRBJ1-1; D uncertain. Germline V gives CDR1 LNHDA, CDR2 SQIVND (reference sequence). CDR3 length: 14 residues. V lost 5 bases and J lost 5, with 15 bases in between. DNA for the CDR3: TGTGCCAGTAGTCAATCGGACCGAGGGACTGAAGCTTTCTTT. Translation: CASSQSDRGTEAFF.

There are a few counts of this clonotype. The chain recombines TRBV6-1 with TRBJ1-5; 8 nucleotides align to TRBD1. The CDR3 length is 14 residues. Trimming removed 5 bases from V and 6 bases from J; junction bases left unmatched: 6. The germline CDR1 and CDR2 sequences are MNHNS and SASEGT. The chain's CDR3 is CASSNGQGLQPQHF. The CDR3, as DNA: TGTGCCAGCAGTAATGGACAGGGTCTTCAGCCCCAGCATTTT.

This chain joins TRBV18 and TRBJ2-3; maybe TRBD1 (5 bases). V dropped 3 bases and J dropped 6 bases, with 13 bases sitting between them. The CDR3 loop spans 14 amino acids. Per germline, CDR1 KGHSH and CDR2 LQKENI. The CDR3 region is CASSPQGLPDTQYF. In DNA form, the CDR3 reads TGTGCCAGCTCACCTCAGGGCCTGCCGGATACGCAGTATTTT.

This chain links TRBV7-2 with TRBJ1-1; possibly TRBD1 for D (5 bases). Germline V gene data show CDR1 as SGHTA and CDR2 as FQGNSA. V gave up 1 base and J gave up 4 bases, with 10 bases separating them. This CDR3 comprises 14 residues. The CDR3 coding sequence is TGTGCCAGCAGCTTAGTAGGGGCGGGCACTGAAGCTTTCTTT. Its translation: CASSLVGAGTEAFF.